The TCR beta chain under discussion was sequenced for a study of Graves' ophthalmopathy and Graves' hyperthyroidism. After removal of 5 bases from V and 9 bases from J, the junction contained 9 bases not matched to a gene. CDR1 MNHEY and CDR2 SVGAGI come from the germline V gene. The CDR3 consists of 14 residues. The authors amplified TCR beta CDR3 regions, and they did so from RNA transcripts for repertoire sequencing. A first-round RT-PCR used HTBI primers, followed by a second-round multiplex PCR. TCRdb re-called the multiplex PCR reads through MiXCR, storing one row per CDR3 protein. Among hundreds of thousands of distinct CDR3 sequences, about 15% were seen once, and the ten largest hold about 9.4%. Study-wide points: Most thyroid clonotypes expanded beyond 0.001 frequency were also found in blood. The model achieved about 64% sensitivity and roughly 72% specificity for ophthalmopathy progression.

A few counts support this clonotype. Its antigen is unknown. Moderate-to-severe activity, CAS ≥3, NOSPECS ≥4 and a duration under 3 months were seen in donors with ophthalmopathy. Among the exclusions were patients with other autoimmune diseases, uncontrolled infections, pregnancy or lactation. This TCR derives from a woman aged 25 to 39 with Graves' ophthalmopathy. This chain uses TRBV6-5 with TRBJ1-1, with TRBD1 identical over 10 bases. The sequencing input was blood. CDR3 protein: CASSNRQGASKAFF. The CDR3 DNA sequence: TGTGCCAGCAGTAACAGACAGGGGGCCTCGAAAGCTTTCTTT.